These 9 T cell receptor beta chains share one sample of origin, sequenced in a study of spatial heterogeneity in lung cancer. Study-wide results and caveats: Expanded intratumoral alpha and beta TCR counts tracked tumor mutation counts.

Their specific antigens are unknown. Time point reported: sample taken at primary tumor resection. A single record per CDR3 protein comes from TCRdb applying MiXCR to the 5' RACE reads. The sample has some 3,000 distinct CDR3 sequences; over 15% are singletons. The input for sequencing was lung tumor tissue, taken at surgery. Receptors originate from a male donor with early-stage non-small cell lung cancer.

Turning to this clonotype: Found in a library prepared for alpha chains, this beta chain is an off-target read, and its abundance has little meaning. V and J are TRBV20-1 and TRBJ2-5, with D unresolved. The V end lost 4 bases, the J end lost 0 bases, and 6 bases lay between the germline ends. Germline V gene lookup returns CDR1 DFQATT and CDR2 SNEGSKA (reference sequence). This CDR3 is built from 12 residues. The CDR3 here is CSANRNQETQYF. The CDR3 coding sequence is TGCAGTGCTAACAGAAACCAAGAGACCCAGTACTTC.

Worth noting for this clonotype: Found in a library prepared for alpha chains, this beta chain is an off-target read, and its abundance has little meaning. The chain couples TRBV7-9 to TRBJ2-1, with 7 bases aligning to TRBD1. Germline values: CDR1 SEHNR, CDR2 FQNEAQ (reference sequence). This CDR3 spans 16 amino acids. Trimming took 0 bases from V and 2 from J; bases not matched to a gene: 4. CDR3: CASSLATGYPYNEQFF. CDR3 nucleotide sequence: TGTGCCAGCAGCTTAGCGACAGGGTACCCCTACAATGAGCAGTTCTTC.

Note on this clonotype: This beta chain lies outside the target of a library built for alpha chains; its clone size means little. The rearrangement uses TRBV11-2 and TRBJ2-5; TRBD1 matches 8 bases. This CDR3 spans 14 amino acids. The J segment lost 8 bases and the V segment lost 5 bases, leaving 10 bases of the junction unmatched. The germline V gene has CDR1 SGHAT and CDR2 FQNNGV. The CDR3 DNA sequence: TGTGCCAGCAGCCCGGTCGGTGGGACAGGAACCCAGTACTTC. It specifies CASSPVGGTGTQYF.

This clonotype is judged medium-sized. This beta chain is off target for a library built for alpha chains, so its abundance means little. The chain employs TRBV12-3 or TRBV12-4 and TRBJ2-2; TRBD1 aligns across 11 bases. CDR3 length: 17 amino acids. V lost 6 bases to trimming and J lost 7 bases; unmatched junction nucleotides: 13. CDR3 protein: CASSRTGGGMFSGELFF. The CDR3 DNA is TGTGCCAGCAGCCGGACAGGGGGCGGGATGTTCAGCGGGGAGCTGTTTTTT.

This clonotype is medium-sized by share. Because this beta chain is a stray read in a library intended to capture alpha chains, its abundance should not be given much weight. This rearrangement joins TRBV28 to TRBJ2-7; 8 bases map to TRBD2. The CDR3 is made up of 16 amino acids. Trimming at V came to 8 bases and at J to 6 bases, leaving 18 bases not matched to a gene. Germline V gives CDR1 MDHEN, CDR2 SYDVKM. The CDR3 nucleotides read TGTGCCAGCCGTCCGGGAAGGAGAGCGGGAGCGCTCGAGCAGTACTTC. Its protein is CASRPGRRAGALEQYF.

A note on this clonotype: Because this beta chain is a stray read in a library intended to capture alpha chains, its abundance should not be given much weight. V is TRBV19 and J is TRBJ2-3, with 11 positions matching TRBD2. The CDR3 has 16 residues. The germline V gene encodes CDR1 LNHDA and CDR2 SQIVND (reference sequence). J lost 2 bases, V lost 1 base, and 2 bases had no gene match. The CDR3 protein is CASSIGLAGITDTQYF. The CDR3 region has the DNA TGTGCCAGTAGTATAGGACTAGCGGGGATCACAGATACGCAGTATTTT.

By sample share, this clonotype is medium-sized. As an off-target read in a library built for alpha chains, this beta chain has a frequency of little significance. The chain is built from TRBV4-1 and TRBJ2-7; 8 bases are shared with TRBD2. CDR1 MGHRA and CDR2 YSYEKL come from the germline V gene. After removal of 0 bases from V and 4 bases from J, the junction contained 8 bases not matched to a gene. The CDR3 is 16 residues long. In DNA form, the CDR3 reads TGCGCCAGCAGCCAAGACTTGTTAGCGGGGCGGTACGAGCAGTACTTC. Protein sequence: CASSQDLLAGRYEQYF.

As concerns this clonotype: This beta chain was picked up by a library intended for alpha chains and is off target, so its count carries little meaning. The chain combines TRBV9 with TRBJ2-2, with D hard to call. The CDR3 consists of 13 residues. V dropped 3 bases and J dropped 8 bases, with 11 bases sitting between them. Germline CDR1 reads SGDLS; CDR2 reads YYNGEE. For the CDR3, the DNA is TGTGCCAGCAGCGCCGCCCTTGAGGGGGAGCTGTTTTTT. This sequence encodes CASSAALEGELFF.

Concerning this clonotype: Little can be read into the size of this beta chain, an off-target read in a library designed for alpha chains. The V call is TRBV12-3 or TRBV12-4, the J call TRBJ2-1; 16 nucleotides match TRBD2. CDR3 size: 22 residues. With 3 bases clipped from V and 2 bases from J, the junction kept 16 bases outside the gene matches. CDR3 sequence: CASSLRAGTGLAGGLPYNEQFF. For the CDR3, the DNA is TGTGCCAGCAGTTTGAGAGCGGGAACGGGACTAGCGGGGGGGCTTCCCTACAATGAGCAGTTCTTC.